These T cell receptor beta chains were read from a single sample in a study of identical twins. A single record per CDR3 protein comes from TCRdb applying MiXCR to the 5' RACE reads. The sample carries around 280,000 distinct CDR3 sequences, less than 9% recorded once. These data were likewise used in another study, on yellow fever vaccine responses in identical twins.

The sample taken for sequencing was memory (CD45RO+) T cells sorted from blood. These receptors all stem from a woman between 18 and 30 years old in good health. Both conserved end residues are part of each CDR3. Each record gives: J gene, clone size, D gene, V gene, CDR3 protein. The D gene is left open where the match is weak. Clone size is not always given. Where it is, it says once, few, many or a class for expanded clones.

j_call: TRBJ1-6; clone_size: few; d_call: NA; v_call: TRBV6-1; cdr3_aa: CASSEAAISPLHF
j_call: TRBJ1-1; clone_size: many; d_call: NA; v_call: TRBV10-3; cdr3_aa: CAIRQERDTEAFF
j_call: TRBJ1-2; clone_size: few; d_call: NA; v_call: TRBV6-2/TRBV6-3; cdr3_aa: CASSKGQDYYGYTF
j_call: TRBJ2-1; clone_size: many; d_call: TRBD1; v_call: TRBV24-1; cdr3_aa: CATSDPIQGSSYNEQFF
j_call: TRBJ1-2; clone_size: few; d_call: NA; v_call: TRBV5-5; cdr3_aa: CASSLVSGEGYTF
j_call: TRBJ1-2; clone_size: many; d_call: NA; v_call: TRBV3-1; cdr3_aa: CASSLRTDRDYGYTF
j_call: TRBJ1-5; clone_size: many; d_call: TRBD1; v_call: TRBV7-8; cdr3_aa: CASSLRGQGGNQPQHF
j_call: TRBJ2-3; clone_size: many; d_call: NA; v_call: TRBV7-3; cdr3_aa: CASSATSDTQYF
j_call: TRBJ2-7; clone_size: NA; d_call: NA; v_call: TRBV5-6; cdr3_aa: CASSYVGQYEQYF
j_call: TRBJ1-5; clone_size: many; d_call: NA; v_call: TRBV27; cdr3_aa: CAAPQSWGQPQHF
j_call: TRBJ2-7; clone_size: few; d_call: NA; v_call: TRBV7-3; cdr3_aa: CASTLGRVYEQYF